One sample yielded the 13 T cell receptor beta chains listed below, sequenced in a study of T-cell reconstitution after alpha-beta-depleted transplantation in children. A TCRbeta library incorporating unique molecular identifiers was prepared. TCRdb re-called the PCR reads through MiXCR, storing one row per CDR3 protein. The profile shows 400,000 to 450,000 distinct CDR3 sequences, approximately 42% of them singletons. The sequencing here drew on PBMCs, taken before TCRalphabeta/CD19-depleted stem cell transplant. The source is a girl aged 2 to 10 with aplastic anemia, due to receive a stem cell transplant.

The rearrangement uses TRBV20-1 and TRBJ2-5; TRBD2 is a possible D gene (6 bases). The V gene's germline CDR1 is DFQATT and CDR2 SNEGSKA (reference sequence). The CDR3 length is 14 residues. V dropped 3 bases and J dropped 4 bases, with 15 bases sitting between them. As DNA, the CDR3 is TGCAGTGCTAGTCCCGGGCAGGGACTAGAGACCCAGTACTTC. This translates into CSASPGQGLETQYF.

This clonotype showed up many times. V is TRBV6-5 and J is TRBJ2-1; 9 bases agree with TRBD2. CDR1 and CDR2 (germline): MNHEY, SVGAGI. This CDR3 contains 15 residues. J was trimmed by 3 bases and V by 6 bases; bases with no gene match: 6. The CDR3: CASSPTSGFYNEQFF. In DNA, the CDR3 is TGTGCCAGCAGCCCGACTAGCGGATTCTACAATGAGCAGTTCTTC.

V gene TRBV3-1 combines with J gene TRBJ2-3; D is unclear. The CDR3 totals 14 residues. Trimming removed 0 bases at V and 7 bases at J, with 11 bases between. CDR1 and CDR2 (germline): LGHDT, YNNKEL (reference sequence). The CDR3: CASSQETRRHTQYF. Here the CDR3 DNA reads TGTGCCAGCAGCCAAGAAACCCGACGACATACGCAGTATTTT.

The gene calls are TRBV28 and TRBJ2-1; D may be TRBD1 (6 bases). The germline gives CDR1 MDHEN, CDR2 SYDVKM. Trimming took 3 bases from V and 2 from J, leaving 14 bases between them. There are 16 residues in the CDR3. The CDR3 is CASSLNRVGPYNEQFF. In DNA, the CDR3 is TGTGCCAGCAGTTTGAACAGGGTGGGGCCCTACAATGAGCAGTTCTTC.

The chain carries TRBV11-2 and TRBJ2-7, with 7 bases identical to TRBD2. The length of the CDR3 is 15 residues. V lost 3 bases, J lost 3 bases, and 8 bases stayed unmatched. Germline-derived CDR1 and CDR2 are SGHAT and FQNNGV. CDR3 in DNA: TGTGCCAGCAGCTTGAGGTGGACTAGTGTCTACGAGCAGTACTTC. Translating it yields CASSLRWTSVYEQYF.

J is TRBJ1-3 and V is TRBV7-2; perhaps TRBD1 as D (5 bases). Trimming took 5 bases from V and 6 from J, leaving 14 bases between them. Germline assignment: CDR1 SGHTA and CDR2 FQGNSA. This CDR3 is 14 amino acids long. The DNA of the CDR3 is TGTGCCAGCAGCACAGGAAGGGCGGAAAACACCATATATTTT. Its protein is CASSTGRAENTIYF.

The chain recombines TRBV6-4 with TRBJ2-2, with D uncertain. Germline V gene sequence: CDR1 MRHNA, CDR2 SNTAGT. This CDR3 comprises 13 residues. V shed 5 bases and J shed 4 bases, with 8 bases lying between them. This chain's CDR3 is CASSNTATGELFF. CDR3 in DNA: TGTGCCAGCAGTAACACAGCCACCGGGGAGCTGTTTTTT.

The chain combines TRBV5-1 with TRBJ2-1; TRBD1 matches 9 bases. The CDR3 extends over 14 amino acids. Germline CDR1 SGHRS, CDR2 YFSETQ. V gave up 2 bases and J gave up 7 bases; unmatched junction bases: 4. The CDR3 region is CASSFGTGINEQFF. CDR3 nucleotides: TGCGCCAGCAGCTTTGGGACAGGGATTAATGAGCAGTTCTTC.

This clonotype was observed many times. The chain uses TRBV4-2 and TRBJ2-3; 12 bases agree with TRBD2. Germline CDR1 and CDR2: LGHNA and YNFKEQ. V was pared by 1 base and J by 14 bases, with 13 bases of the junction left unmatched. The CDR3 spans 16 residues. The CDR3 bases are TGTGCCAGCAGCCAAGGCCATAGACTAGCGGGAGATGTAGGGTATTTT. Its protein product is CASSQGHRLAGDVGYF.

This chain connects TRBV5-4 to TRBJ2-1; no definite D call. Per germline, CDR1 SGHNT and CDR2 YYREEE (reference sequence). The CDR3 is made up of 14 amino acids. The V gene lost 1 base and the J gene lost 1 base, with 6 bases spanning the gap. The CDR3 DNA follows: TGTGCCAGCAGCTTGTTCAGTTCCTACAATGAGCAGTTCTTC. It specifies CASSLFSSYNEQFF.

This clonotype was found a few times. V usage is TRBV6-1 and J usage is TRBJ1-2, with TRBD1 matching 10 bases. The CDR3 length is 15 residues. Unmatched junction bases numbered 4, after V lost 6 bases and J lost 0 bases. Germline-derived CDR1 and CDR2 are MNHNS and SASEGT. CDR3 loop: CASRDRGISNYGYTF. CDR3 bases: TGTGCCAGCAGGGACAGGGGGATTTCTAACTATGGCTACACCTTC.

The chain is built from TRBV5-1 and TRBJ2-7; the D gene is possibly TRBD1 (5 bases). Trimming stripped 0 bases from V and 2 bases from J, with 15 bases between. The germline CDR1 and CDR2 sequences are SGHRS and YFSETQ. CDR3 length: 16 residues. The CDR3: CASSLGRGPRPYEQYF. The CDR3 DNA sequence: TGCGCCAGCAGCTTGGGAAGGGGCCCGAGACCCTACGAGCAGTACTTC.

This clonotype has only a few counts. As DNA, the CDR3 is TGTGCCAGCAGTGGAGGTACAGGTTATCAAGAGACCCAGTACTTC. Translating it yields CASSGGTGYQETQYF. This chain joins TRBV2 and TRBJ2-5; D possibly corresponds to TRBD1 (5 bases). This CDR3 spans 15 amino acids. Deletions cut 4 bases from V and 2 bases from J, with 14 bases between. CDR1 is SNHLY and CDR2 is FYNNEI in the germline V gene.